The rows below give T cell receptor beta chains drawn from one sample of a study of cytomegalovirus exposure and HLA in healthy donors. Sequenced by immunoSEQ multiplex PCR; TCRdb stores in-frame clones only, minus some. Of about 130,000 clones in the sample, around three quarters were seen once. The sequenced material came from PBMCs. Every receptor here comes from a man aged 30 to 39 in good health and CMV-seronegative. CDR3s include the opening cysteine and the closing phenylalanine or tryptophan. Fields, in order: CDR3 protein, CDR3 DNA, J gene, D gene, V gene, CDR3 length, clone size. A D gene is named only where the DNA matches it firmly. Not every row has a clone size; where given, it reads once, few, many or a size class.

CASTTTGLAPYEQYF,TGTGCCAGCACTACTACAGGGCTCGCTCCCTACGAGCAGTACTTC,TRBJ2-7,.,TRBV28,15,.
CASSQVSGNEQFF,TGTGCCAGCAGCCAAGTTTCAGGCAATGAGCAGTTCTTC,TRBJ2-1,.,TRBV4-2,13,.
CASSDSGVSGELFF,TGTGCCAGCAGTGATTCCGGGGTATCCGGGGAGCTGTTTTTT,TRBJ2-2,.,TRBV2,14,.
CASSEPSSSNQPQHF,TGCGCCAGCAGTGAGCCCTCGTCTAGCAATCAGCCCCAGCATTTT,TRBJ1-5,.,TRBV10-2,15,.
CASSHRGDEQFF,TGTGCCAGCAGCCACAGGGGCGATGAGCAGTTCTTC,TRBJ2-1,TRBD1,TRBV5-4,12,.
CASSSAGNIQYF,TGTGCCAGCAGTTCAGCAGGAAACATTCAGTACTTC,TRBJ2-4,.,TRBV6-5,12,.
CASSLRLNTGELFF,TGTGCCAGCAGCTTAAGACTGAACACCGGGGAGCTGTTTTTT,TRBJ2-2,.,TRBV13,14,once
CASSQQGASGGYTF,TGTGCCAGCAGTCAACAGGGGGCTTCGGGGGGCTACACCTTC,TRBJ1-2,TRBD1,TRBV28,14,.
CASSLAAGEGYGYTF,TGTGCCAGCAGCTTAGCGGCGGGGGAGGGCTATGGCTACACCTTC,TRBJ1-2,.,TRBV7-2,15,.
CASSQDSGRWETQYF,TGCGCCAGCAGCCAAGATAGTGGCAGGTGGGAGACCCAGTACTTC,TRBJ2-5,.,TRBV4-3,15,.
CASSQGTGNYGYTF,TGTGCCAGCAGCCAAGGGACAGGGAACTATGGCTACACCTTC,TRBJ1-2,TRBD1,TRBV14,14,.
CASSQLSQGNSPLHF,TGTGCCAGCAGCCAATTGTCTCAGGGAAATTCACCCCTCCACTTT,TRBJ1-6,.,TRBV4-2,15,.
CASSPTGGYRQPQHF,TGTGCCAGCAGTCCGACGGGGGGTTACAGGCAGCCCCAGCATTTT,TRBJ1-5,.,TRBV2,15,.
CASSYPGTGLYEQYF,TGTGCCAGCAGCTATCCCGGGACAGGGCTTTACGAGCAGTACTTC,TRBJ2-7,TRBD1,TRBV5-6,15,.
CASSLAPSGGVETQYF,TGTGCCAGCAGCTTGGCTCCTAGCGGGGGGGTTGAGACCCAGTACTTC,TRBJ2-5,TRBD2,TRBV5-4,16,.
CASSPGVGGGASTDTQYF,TGTGCCAGCAGCCCGGGGGTTGGCGGGGGCGCTAGCACAGATACGCAGTATTTT,TRBJ2-3,.,TRBV7-2,18,.
CASSYGTSGGGGELFF,TGTGCCAGCAGTTACGGGACTAGCGGGGGCGGAGGGGAGCTGTTTTTT,TRBJ2-2,TRBD2,TRBV27,16,.
CASSLDGTTQYEQYF,TGTGCCAGCAGCTTAGATGGGACTACCCAGTACGAGCAGTACTTC,TRBJ2-7,TRBD2,TRBV11-3,15,.
CASSYSSGNHEQYF,TGTGCCAGCAGTTATTCTAGCGGGAACCACGAGCAGTACTTC,TRBJ2-7,TRBD2,TRBV6-5,14,.
CSVGDRGSANYGYTF,TGCAGCGTGGGGGACAGGGGGTCGGCTAACTATGGCTACACCTTC,TRBJ1-2,TRBD1,TRBV29-1,15,.
CASSWVAPGLAGGYTQYF,TGTGCCAGCAGCTGGGTTGCCCCGGGACTAGCGGGGGGCTATACGCAGTATTTT,TRBJ2-3,TRBD2,TRBV7-9,18,.
CASSTTSSNTGELFF,TGTGCCAGTAGTACCACTAGCTCGAACACCGGGGAGCTGTTTTTT,TRBJ2-2,.,TRBV19,15,.
CASSEYREQNTEAFF,TGTGCCAGCAGTGAATATCGGGAGCAGAACACTGAAGCTTTCTTT,TRBJ1-1,.,TRBV25-1,15,.
CSVGGLNTEAFF,TGCAGCGTTGGAGGGCTGAACACTGAAGCTTTCTTT,TRBJ1-1,.,TRBV29-1,12,.
CASSSSLLGEQYF,TGTGCCAGTAGTTCCTCTCTCCTCGGCGAGCAGTACTTC,TRBJ2-7,.,TRBV19,13,.
CASSLRTEAFF,TGTGCCAGCAGCTTAAGGACAGAAGCTTTCTTT,TRBJ1-1,.,TRBV7-2,11,few
CASSPNEKLFF,TGTGCCAGCAGCCCGAATGAAAAACTGTTTTTT,TRBJ1-4,.,TRBV2,11,.
CASSSQRALTDTQYF,TGTGCCAGCAGCTCCCAGAGGGCTCTCACAGATACGCAGTATTTT,TRBJ2-3,.,TRBV13,15,.
CASSLVPGWNTEAFF,TGTGCCAGCAGCTTAGTACCGGGGTGGAACACTGAAGCTTTCTTT,TRBJ1-1,.,TRBV7-2,15,once
CAIGRVNEKLFF,TGTGCCATCGGCAGGGTGAATGAAAAACTGTTTTTT,TRBJ1-4,.,TRBV30,12,.
CSAQAATNEKLFF,TGCAGCGCTCAGGCAGCAACTAATGAAAAACTGTTTTTT,TRBJ1-4,.,TRBV29-1,13,.
CASTRDRGGLSSSYNEQFF,TGTGCCAGCACCCGGGACAGGGGAGGGCTGTCGAGCTCCTACAATGAGCAGTTCTTC,TRBJ2-1,TRBD1,TRBV28,19,.
CASSLGQGTGEQYF,TGTGCCAGCAGCTTAGGTCAGGGGACCGGCGAGCAGTACTTC,TRBJ2-7,.,TRBV7-2,14,.
CASSSTAGAGWYNEQFF,TGTGCCAGCTCATCTACTGCGGGAGCAGGATGGTACAATGAGCAGTTCTTC,TRBJ2-1,TRBD2,TRBV18,17,few
CASSALAGDSEQFF,TGTGCCAGCAGCGCGCTAGCGGGAGACAGTGAGCAGTTCTTC,TRBJ2-1,TRBD2,TRBV9,14,.
CASSRDRGHNQPQHF,TGTGCCAGCAGCCGGGACAGGGGGCACAATCAGCCCCAGCATTTT,TRBJ1-5,TRBD1,TRBV28,15,once
CASSSQGYQPQHF,TGTGCCAGCAGTAGCCAGGGATATCAGCCCCAGCATTTT,TRBJ1-5,.,TRBV2,13,few
CASSPRTGTNYGYTF,TGTGCCAGCAGCCCGAGGACAGGGACTAACTATGGCTACACCTTC,TRBJ1-2,TRBD1,TRBV5-4,15,.
CASSDTGSVETQYF,TGCGCCAGCAGTGACACAGGGTCGGTGGAGACCCAGTACTTC,TRBJ2-5,.,TRBV10-1,14,.
CASSEWPGGGYNEQFF,TGTGCCAGCAGTGAGTGGCCCGGCGGAGGCTACAATGAGCAGTTCTTC,TRBJ2-1,.,TRBV6-1,16,.
CASSDGRRGGGQPQHF,TGTGCCAGCAGTGATGGACGGCGTGGGGGGGGTCAGCCCCAGCATTTT,TRBJ1-5,.,TRBV2,16,.
CASRLAGNTGELFF,TGTGCCAGCCGACTAGCTGGGAACACCGGGGAGCTGTTTTTT,TRBJ2-2,TRBD2,TRBV9,14,.
CASSPAGSYEQYF,TGTGCCAGCAGTCCCGCGGGATCCTACGAGCAGTACTTC,TRBJ2-7,.,TRBV2,13,.
CASTLLAGDYNEQFF,TGTGCCAGCACCTTACTAGCGGGAGATTACAATGAGCAGTTCTTC,TRBJ2-1,TRBD2,TRBV6-1,15,.
CASSRRTAPGGKLFF,TGTGCCAGCAGCCGAAGGACAGCACCTGGGGGAAAACTGTTTTTT,TRBJ1-4,.,TRBV6-1,15,few
CASRSSGGRTGELFF,TGTGCCAGCAGATCCTCAGGGGGCCGAACCGGGGAGCTGTTTTTT,TRBJ2-2,TRBD1,TRBV6-5,15,once
CASIRVPNPTNEKLFF,TGCGCCAGCATTAGAGTCCCAAATCCAACTAATGAAAAACTGTTTTTT,TRBJ1-4,.,TRBV23-1,16,.
CASSDGGLADTQYF,TGCGCCAGCAGTGATGGAGGGTTGGCAGATACGCAGTATTTT,TRBJ2-3,.,TRBV10-1,14,.
CASSTDPRGTEAFF,TGCGCCAGCAGCACAGACCCGAGGGGGACTGAAGCTTTCTTT,TRBJ1-1,.,TRBV4-3,14,.
CASSQEGARGTGELFF,TGTGCCAGCAGCCAAGAGGGGGCGCGAGGGACCGGGGAGCTGTTTTTT,TRBJ2-2,.,TRBV4-2,16,.
CASRHRADSPLHF,TGCGCCAGCAGGCACAGGGCGGATTCACCCCTCCACTTT,TRBJ1-6,.,TRBV5-1,13,.
CASNQPQGRGQPQHF,TGTGCCAGCAATCAACCACAGGGGCGAGGTCAGCCCCAGCATTTT,TRBJ1-5,TRBD1,TRBV28,15,few
CASSFEQGARGYTF,TGCGCCAGCAGCTTTGAACAGGGGGCTAGAGGCTACACCTTC,TRBJ1-2,TRBD1,TRBV5-1,14,.
CASSLLGLLSYEQYF,TGTGCCAGCAGTTTGCTGGGACTCCTCTCCTACGAGCAGTACTTC,TRBJ2-7,.,TRBV28,15,.
CASSEGLPGEETQYF,TGTGCCAGCAGCGAAGGCCTCCCGGGTGAGGAGACCCAGTACTTC,TRBJ2-5,.,TRBV2,15,.
CASSSDRGQGDTQYF,TGTGCCAGTAGCAGCGACAGGGGGCAAGGAGATACGCAGTATTTT,TRBJ2-3,TRBD1,TRBV19,15,.
CASSLGDRGRGTQYF,TGCGCCAGCAGCTTGGGGGACAGGGGACGCGGTACGCAGTATTTT,TRBJ2-3,TRBD1,TRBV5-1,15,.
CAISEILGGTQYF,TGTGCCATCAGTGAAATTCTGGGGGGGACCCAGTACTTC,TRBJ2-5,.,TRBV10-3,13,few
CASSLARGVGNQPQHF,TGTGCCAGCAGCTTGGCTCGGGGGGTTGGCAATCAGCCCCAGCATTTT,TRBJ1-5,.,TRBV5-8,16,.
CASSFRVRGSGANVLTF,TGTGCCAGCAGCTTTAGAGTAAGGGGATCTGGGGCCAACGTCCTGACTTTC,TRBJ2-6,.,TRBV11-2,17,.